The T cell receptor (beta chain) described here comes from a study of cytomegalovirus exposure and HLA in healthy donors (dated by TCRdb to about 2017). Background for the entire study: According to an earlier analysis of a few hundred of the donors, about 179 million T cells yielded 117 million unique TCR beta sequences and about 300 Gb of sequence data. In an earlier analysis of 587 of the donors, high-throughput TCR beta sequencing was used to judge whether each TCR beta V gene segment behaved as functional or pseudogenic. To predict cytomegalovirus infection status, the study combined high-throughput TCR immunosequencing, statistical association of individual TCRs with disease status, and machine learning. Across approximately 400 genotyped donors of the cohort, an average of approximately 240,000 unique TCR beta nucleotide sequences per donor were sequenced, and roughly 20% of those sequences were non-productive. The study used immunosequencing to profile the T cell repertoires of hundreds of subjects and linked those repertoires to cytomegalovirus serostatus. Besides the first cohort of approximately 710 subjects, a separate validation cohort made up of 120 different subjects was used. Of the 398 genotyped donors, 81% were placed in the genetic ancestry cluster associated with self-reported Caucasian donors. The number of typed donors differed by locus: about 620-630 for A, B, C, DRB1 and DQB1; 500 to 550 for DQA1; some 590 for DPA1; and some 430 for DPB1. Rather than using new phenotypic data, the later analysis identified candidate immune exposures from TCR beta sequences and from how often those sequences occurred across donors. All discovery cohort repertoires had been generated using a single sequencing platform. HLA typing covered class I and class II loci at four-digit resolution. An early release covering 500 to 750 HLA-typed donors comprised approximately 300 gigabases of sequencing data and 65 million to 100 million unique TCR sequences. Five DR-DQ haplotypes were handled as single units for association and clustering, since linkage in the cohort was strong. A later genetic analysis took genome-wide SNP genotypes for 398 of the 666 donors and used that subset as a discovery cohort. The study aimed to test whether signatures of past pathogen exposure could be identified by cataloging public T cell receptors. Donor age, sex, ethnicity and CMV serostatus were compiled alongside the repertoire data. In a later analysis, previously published TCR beta repertoires from roughly 710 donors were re-analyzed and high-resolution HLA genotyping was added so that TCR occurrence patterns could be studied. Results and caveats for the whole study, not just this receptor: When HLA alleles, especially DR and DQ, strongly co-occurred, attributing TCR associations to individual alleles was difficult. Because the 87-base-pair reads could not distinguish some IMGT-functional V segments, including TRBV6-2 and TRBV6-3, those segments were excluded. According to a later genetic analysis, donors in an Asian-associated ancestry cluster had fewer N-insertions in productive TCRs than the approximately 670-donor mean. It was suggested by the authors that the approach could potentially be generalized to other disease states and immunological phenotypes. HLA typing was unavailable for some donors at each locus, so association tests used only the typed subset. Only TCR beta chains were sequenced in this cohort, and the absence of alpha or paired-chain data limited detectable features. The classifier was reported to diagnose cytomegalovirus status with high specificity and sensitivity in both the original and validation cohorts. The study listed 164 TCR beta chains as associated with cytomegalovirus. According to a later analysis, most CMV-associated TCR beta chains appeared to be HLA-restricted, and the HLA associations seemed to be driven largely by CMV exposure. Correlated functional status among segregating V segments might be attributable to linkage disequilibrium, but an unknown experimental factor could not be ruled out. The earlier analysis of about 600 of the donors excluded about 16 rarely observed V segments, including chromosome 9 orphons, because counts were too low. The presence/absence analyses assumed that sequencing depth was roughly uniform across donors, and that assumption may not be true. An earlier analysis of 587 of the donors showed that most TCR beta V segments appeared in productive rearrangements either about 87% or about 30% of the time, which broadly matched IMGT annotations. According to a later analysis, TCR association rates differed among HLA loci, with DRB1 alleles showing the most associated TCRs and HLA-C alleles showing the fewest. A cluster of highly shared sequence variants was judged likely to be a technical artifact of the sequencing pipeline. An association between a missense DCLRE1C variant and V-gene and J-gene trimming of TCR beta chains was found in a later genetic analysis and replicated in an independent cohort. In a later analysis, more than 15,000 TCR beta sequences were associated with specific HLA alleles at a false discovery rate of 0.05. Several of the top co-occurrence clusters appeared to be linked to parvovirus B19, influenza, CMV and Epstein-Barr virus, according to a later analysis. The only immune exposure information available for the cohort was CMV serostatus. In a later analysis, HLA-associated TCR beta chains showed more clonal expansion and lower generation probabilities than non-associated chains that were equally common. A further reported finding was that TCR beta sequences accurately predicted the HLA-A and HLA-B alleles for most subjects in the first cohort. While some public TCRs were present in many individuals, most TCR sequences turned up only very rarely across donors. Three of the identified cytomegalovirus-associated TCR beta chains were confirmed in vitro to be specific for cytomegalovirus antigens.

V was cut back by 6 bases and J by 4 bases, leaving a gap of 14 bases between them. From the cysteine up to the phenylalanine, the CDR3 has a length of 14 residues. Only the CDR3 portion is preserved as DNA: 42 bases, with reading frame beginning at the first base. CDR1 MNHEY and CDR2 SVGAGI are derived from the germline V gene. The cohort comprised some 700 healthy bone marrow donors. At the time of sampling, all cohort members were nominally healthy, though unrecorded immune exposures were likely present. The donor was CMV seropositive and belonged to the group of 250 to 350 seropositive cohort members. Each donor provided a peripheral blood sample, and peripheral blood mononuclear cells were used for TCR beta sequencing. The Qiagen DNeasy Blood Extraction Kit was used to extract genomic DNA from the blood cell samples. This clone has just one count. The target of this receptor is not known. Base-call qualities are not available, and no considerably larger clone is one nucleotide away.

Libraries were constructed by the immunoSEQ multiplex PCR assay. A mixture of 60 forward primers for TCR Vbeta segments and 13 reverse primers for TCR Jbeta segments was used in the multiplex PCR. A multiplex PCR assay on genomic DNA amplified the CDR3 region of rearranged TCR beta genes. The Illumina HiSeq System was used to sequence the amplified TCR beta libraries as 87-base-pair reads. The original pipeline was this. A later analysis tallied roughly 80 million unique TCR beta chains across the approximately 670 repertoires, and around 9.9 million of those chains were shared by two or more donors. Raw reads were error-corrected and collapsed into unique sequences with a nearest-neighbor algorithm that merged closely related sequences to remove PCR and sequencing errors. CDR3 sequences were aligned to IMGT reference sequences to assign V, D and J gene segments. For a sequence to be retained, a match of at least six nucleotides was required to both a V gene segment and a J gene segment. Rearrangements were classified as productive when the CDR3 lacked stop codons and remained in frame with V and J, and all other rearrangements were classified as non-productive. Following IMGT convention, CDR3 was defined as the stretch from the second conserved V-encoded cysteine to the conserved J-encoded phenylalanine. The earlier analysis of approximately 590 of the donors excluded any sequence lacking an unambiguous match to a single V gene segment. An earlier analysis of roughly 590 of the donors called V segments functional above 56.7% productive rearrangements and segregating when the between-donor standard deviation exceeded 5%. To diagnose cytomegalovirus status from the catalog of TCR beta chain sequences, a statistical classification framework was built. In a later analysis, V and J genes were assigned by comparing TCR nucleotide sequences against IMGT/GENE-DB human TR gene sequences. Using the TCRdist pipeline, a later analysis assigned CDR3 sequences along with most-parsimonious VDJ recombination scenarios. In a later analysis, each TCR beta chain was defined by its CDR3 amino acid sequence together with its V-gene family, and reads lacking a unique V-gene family were excluded. As a way to deal with suspected cross-contamination and a sequencing artifact, a later analysis dropped more than 500 nucleotide sequences that were highly shared and had low generation probability. A later analysis calculated a clonal expansion index for each public chain from normalized within-repertoire ranks of inferred template counts. In a later analysis, generation probabilities were computed with a VDJ recombination model fitted to out-of-frame rearrangements, and the resulting probabilities were checked against IGoR. In a later analysis, hypergeometric tests were used to score TCR-TCR, TCR-HLA and TCR-CMV co-occurrence, with a repertoire-size bias correction applied to TCR pairs. False discovery rates were estimated in a later analysis by permuting HLA or CMV assignments 20 times. In a later analysis, co-occurring TCRs were grouped using DBSCAN, and TCRdist sequence similarity was added for clustering within HLA-allele-positive subsets. Co-occurrence clustering excluded repertoires with fewer than 30,000 or more than 120,000 public chains, plus five with anomalous nucleotide sharing. Drawn from immuneACCESS, this table holds only the in-frame rearrangements with V and J called that TCRdb kept. Clones are partly lost; checked studies trace under half to an unresolved V gene and leave the rest unexplained. V and J calls and clone size are as listed in that table; D and trimming were resolved from the DNA. This sample holds around 64,000 clones; roughly 80% were observed only once. The top ten clones comprise 20% to 25% of the sample.

This receptor chain uses TRBV6-5 and TRBJ2-3; the D gene cannot be resolved reliably. The source of this sequence is a woman aged 25 to 39 in good health and CMV-seropositive. The sample consisted of PBMCs. The CDR3 in this case is CASRSPQGADTQYF. The nucleotides are TGTGCCAGCAGGTCCCCTCAAGGAGCAGATACGCAGTATTTT.